This entry lists 30 T cell receptor beta chains sequenced from one sample in a study of beta chain features in type 1 diabetes. The whole isolated RNA underwent reverse transcription, so sequencing captured expressed TCRB transcripts. Profiling relied on immunoSEQ multiplex PCR, and the TCRdb table lists in-frame clones only, not all of them. The sample lists about 150,000 clones; about 8.7% were seen once. The sequenced material came from central memory CD4+ T cells from blood. All receptors come from a man aged 18 to 35 in good health.

This chain connects TRBV5-4 to TRBJ2-1; D is uncertain. The CDR3 loop spans 13 amino acids. Germline V CDR1 and CDR2: SGHNT, YYREEE (reference sequence). V was cut by 1 base and J by 7 bases, with 9 bases left in between. CDR3 sequence reads: CASSLKFGNEQFF. The CDR3 bases are TGTGCCAGCAGCTTGAAATTCGGGAATGAGCAGTTCTTC. The whole variable domain, remainder taken from reference TRBV5-4 and TRBJ2-1, is ETGVTQSPTHLIKTRGQQVTLRCSSQSGHNTVSWYQQALGQGPQFIFQYYREEENGRGNFPPRFSGLQFPNYSSELNVNALELDDSALYLCASSLKFGNEQFFGPGTRLTVL.

This clone was observed a few times. V is TRBV6-1 and J is TRBJ1-1; D may be TRBD1 (5 bases). Germline lookup yields CDR1 MNHNS and CDR2 SASEGT. The CDR3 length is 13 residues. Trimming shortened V by 7 bases and J by 6 bases, and 15 bases separated the two germline ends. The CDR3 DNA sequence: TGTGCCAGCACCCCGTTTAGGGGCGCTGAAGCTTTCTTT. Translating it yields CASTPFRGAEAFF.

This chain joins TRBV7-9 and TRBJ2-3, with a weak D call TRBD1 (6 bases). CDR1 and CDR2 (germline): SEHNR, FQNEAQ (reference sequence). Trimming pared 2 bases from V and 0 bases from J, leaving 9 bases between. The CDR3 spans 15 residues. CDR3 sequence (DNA): TGTGCCAGCAGCTTAATCGGACAGAGCACAGATACGCAGTATTTT. Its translation: CASSLIGQSTDTQYF.

Comment on this clone: A far larger clone is a single base away, which makes a read error likely. The gene calls are TRBV28 and TRBJ2-1; D gene unclear. The V end was cut by 6 bases, the J end by 4 bases, with 4 bases between. CDR1 is MDHEN and CDR2 is SYDVKM in the germline V gene. This CDR3 region has 11 residues. This CDR3 reads CASSPYNEQFF. CDR3 coding DNA: TGTGCCAGCAGCCCATACAATGAGCAGTTCTTC.

The chain is built from TRBV27 and TRBJ1-5, with 8 bases matching TRBD1. Germline CDR1 MNHEY, CDR2 SMNVEV (reference sequence). This CDR3 region has 12 residues. With V trimmed by 6 bases and J by 6 bases, 1 base remained unmatched. CDR3 region: CASSTGGQPQHF. CDR3 nucleotide sequence: TGTGCCAGCAGCACAGGGGGTCAGCCCCAGCATTTT.

This clone was observed a few times. The rearrangement links TRBV11-2 to TRBJ2-7; D is uncertain. Germline V lookup: CDR1 SGHAT, CDR2 FQNNGV. The CDR3 spans 14 residues. V shed 0 bases and J shed 0 bases, with 6 bases lying between them. The DNA for the CDR3 is TGTGCCAGCAGCTTAGATTACAGCTCCTACGAGCAGTACTTC. As protein: CASSLDYSSYEQYF.

The genes are TRBV9 and TRBJ1-1; 8 bases are shared with TRBD1. Germline V lookup: CDR1 SGDLS, CDR2 YYNGEE. The length of the CDR3 is 13 residues. Trimming removed 7 bases from V and 0 bases from J; junction bases left unmatched: 2. CDR3 bases: TGTGCCAGCGGGACAGGAATGAACACTGAAGCTTTCTTT. Translated: CASGTGMNTEAFF.

This clone has only a few counts. Within the sample, other DNA sequences also encode this same CDR3. The chain uses TRBV5-1 and TRBJ2-5; D gene uncertain. Germline V lookup: CDR1 SGHRS, CDR2 YFSETQ. The CDR3 runs to 12 residues. Trimming pared 0 bases from V and 4 bases from J, leaving 4 bases between. CDR3 sequence (DNA): TGCGCCAGCAGCTTGGACTTAGAGACCCAGTACTTC. This gives the protein CASSLDLETQYF.

In this sample, this clone turned up a few times. The rearrangement uses TRBV7-7 and TRBJ2-2; 8 nucleotides match TRBD1. Germline V gene data show CDR1 as SSHAT and CDR2 as FNYEAQ (reference sequence). Losses at the gene ends were 7 bases for V and 6 bases for J; bases not matched to a gene: 7. This CDR3 is 14 amino acids long. For the CDR3, the DNA is TGTGCCAGCACCCCGACAGGGGAGGCCGGGGAGCTGTTTTTT. Protein: CASTPTGEAGELFF.

The chain is built from TRBV11-3 and TRBJ2-1; 8 bases map to TRBD1. Germline-derived CDR1 and CDR2 are SGHNT and YENEEA. V was clipped by 5 bases and J by 5 bases; unmatched bases: 8. The CDR3 loop spans 15 amino acids. As DNA, the CDR3 is TGTGCCAGCAGCCCCGGACAGGGAAAGGACAATGAGCAGTTCTTC. Translation gives CASSPGQGKDNEQFF.

This clone showed up just a few times. CDR3 DNA: TGTGCCAGCAGCAAAAATACAGGGGCGCCCCTCCTGTTTTTT. This codes for CASSKNTGAPLLFF. The chain has TRBV7-8 and TRBJ1-4, with 7 bases lining up with TRBD1. Germline CDR1 reads SGHVS; CDR2 reads FQNEAQ. This CDR3 comprises 14 residues. Trimming removed 5 bases from V and 14 bases from J; junction bases left unmatched: 14.

This clone showed up many times. The chain combines TRBV4-3 with TRBJ2-7, with TRBD2 matching over 10 bases. This CDR3 has 16 amino acids. Germline loops: CDR1 LGHNA, CDR2 YSLEER. The ends lost 0 bases at V and 6 bases at J; junction bases unmatched: 8. CDR3 bases: TGCGCCAGCAGCCAAGATTTAGCGGGGGGCCCCCGCGAGCAGTACTTC. Residues: CASSQDLAGGPREQYF.

This clone was seen a handful of times. The chain couples TRBV4-3 to TRBJ2-3, with a weak D call TRBD2 (6 bases). Per the germline V gene, CDR1 is LGHNA and CDR2 is YSLEER. The CDR3 sequence is 16 residues long. Trimming took 6 bases from V and 5 from J, leaving 21 bases between them. The CDR3 DNA is TGCGCCAGCAGACCGGGTGGGGGGAGGCAAGAAGATACGCAGTATTTT. This codes for CASRPGGGRQEDTQYF.

This clone turned up a few times. This chain links TRBV7-2 with TRBJ2-1, with a tentative D call TRBD2 (5 bases). Between the trimmed V and J ends, which lost 5 bases and 0 bases, there was a span of 11 bases. The CDR3 is made up of 15 amino acids. Looked up from germline, CDR1 is SGHTA and CDR2 is FQGNSA. DNA for the CDR3: TGTGCCAGCAGCCCCGGGGAGAGCTCCTACAATGAGCAGTTCTTC. Protein product: CASSPGESSYNEQFF.

V is TRBV28 and J is TRBJ1-2, with 7 bases identical to TRBD1. Germline-derived CDR1 and CDR2 are MDHEN and SYDVKM. CDR3 size: 13 residues. V gave up 6 bases and J gave up 2 bases; unmatched junction bases: 3. The CDR3 region has the DNA TGTGCCAGCAGACCGGACAGGAACTATGGCTACACCTTC. Its protein is CASRPDRNYGYTF.

The genes are TRBV5-8 and TRBJ1-1; no firm D call. The V gene lost 4 bases and the J gene lost 5 bases, with 12 bases spanning the gap. This CDR3 comprises 13 residues. Germline CDR1 and CDR2: SGHTS and YDEGEE. CDR3 DNA sequence: TGTGCCAGCAGCCTTAACCACGGTACTGAAGCTTTCTTT. It yields the protein CASSLNHGTEAFF.

This clone turned up a few times. This chain connects TRBV7-9 to TRBJ1-5, with 9 bases matching TRBD1. The CDR3 spans 14 residues. Losses at the gene ends were 5 bases for V and 5 bases for J; bases not matched to a gene: 4. The germline gives CDR1 SEHNR, CDR2 FQNEAQ (reference sequence). DNA of the CDR3: TGTGCCAGCAGCCCGGGACAGGGAGATCAGCCCCAGCATTTT. Protein product: CASSPGQGDQPQHF. The entire variable domain, with the rest obtained from reference TRBV7-9 and TRBJ1-5, is as follows: DTGVSQNPRHKITKRGQNVTFRCDPISEHNRLYWYRQTLGQGPEFLTYFQNEAQLEKSRLLSDRFSAERPKGSFSTLEIQRTEQGDSAMYLCASSPGQGDQPQHFGDGTRLSIL.

This clone was seen a handful of times. The chain couples TRBV5-1 to TRBJ2-3; TRBD2 matches 7 bases. CDR1 and CDR2 from the germline V gene are SGHRS and YFSETQ. The CDR3 contains 17 residues. With V trimmed by 1 base and J by 2 bases, 10 bases remained unmatched. CDR3 DNA: TGCGCCAGCAGCTTGATTTCTAGCGGAACTTCCACAGATACGCAGTATTTT. It yields the protein CASSLISSGTSTDTQYF. Supplemented by reference TRBV5-1 and TRBJ2-3, the full variable domain reads KAGVTQTPRYLIKTRGQQVTLSCSPISGHRSVSWYQQTPGQGLQFLFEYFSETQRNKGNFPGRFSGRQFSNSRSEMNVSTLELGDSALYLCASSLISSGTSTDTQYFGPGTRLTVL.

This clone was picked up a small number of times. CDR3 residues: CASSTQAGASYEQYF. CDR3 sequence (DNA): TGTGCCAGCAGCACACAAGCAGGGGCTTCCTACGAGCAGTACTTC. The chain is built from TRBV7-2 and TRBJ2-7, with D perhaps TRBD1 (6 bases). Germline-derived CDR1 and CDR2 are SGHTA and FQGNSA. V lost 5 bases and J 1 base, leaving 15 bases between the germline ends. This CDR3 region has 15 residues. The full variable domain, completed using reference TRBV7-2 and TRBJ2-7, is GAGVSQSPSNKVTEKGKDVELRCDPISGHTALYWYRQSLGQGLEFLIYFQGNSAPDKSGLPSDRFSAERTGGSVSTLTIQRTQQEDSAVYLCASSTQAGASYEQYFGPGTRLTVT.

A few counts support this clone. J is TRBJ1-5 and V is TRBV7-2, with TRBD1 matching 7 bases. The V gene's germline CDR1 is SGHTA and CDR2 FQGNSA. The CDR3 runs 16 residues. The junction had 5 bases not matched to a gene; V was cut back by 0 bases and J by 3 bases. Here the CDR3 DNA reads TGTGCCAGCAGCTTAGCGCAACAGGGGTCCAATCAGCCCCAGCATTTT. This gives the protein CASSLAQQGSNQPQHF. The full variable domain, completed using reference TRBV7-2 and TRBJ1-5, is GAGVSQSPSNKVTEKGKDVELRCDPISGHTALYWYRQSLGQGLEFLIYFQGNSAPDKSGLPSDRFSAERTGGSVSTLTIQRTQQEDSAVYLCASSLAQQGSNQPQHFGDGTRLSIL.

This clone was seen at least ten times. The V call is TRBV29-1, the J call TRBJ1-2; 8 nucleotides align to TRBD1. After removal of 4 bases from V and 2 bases from J, the junction contained 9 bases not matched to a gene. CDR1 is SQVTM, CDR2 ANQGSEA, per germline. This CDR3 has 15 residues. The CDR3 DNA sequence: TGCAGCGTTGTGGGTGGACAGGGCAACAACTATGGCTACACCTTC. It encodes CSVVGGQGNNYGYTF.

The rearrangement joins TRBV7-6 to TRBJ2-2; TRBD2 is a possible D gene (5 bases). V gave up 1 base and J gave up 1 base, with 10 bases separating them. This CDR3 comprises 16 residues. The germline V gene has CDR1 SGHVS and CDR2 FNYEAQ. Here the CDR3 reads CASSLGIGRNTGELFF. The CDR3 bases are TGTGCCAGCAGCTTAGGTATAGGGAGGAACACCGGGGAGCTGTTTTTT. The full variable domain, with the rest looked up from reference TRBV7-6 and TRBJ2-2, is GAGVSQSPRYKVTKRGQDVALRCDPISGHVSLYWYRQALGQGPEFLTYFNYEAQQDKSGLPNDRFSAERPEGSISTLTIQRTEQRDSAMYRCASSLGIGRNTGELFFGEGSRLTVL.

This clone was seen a handful of times. The rearrangement uses TRBV5-1 and TRBJ2-2, with D perhaps TRBD1 (5 bases). CDR1 SGHRS and CDR2 YFSETQ come from the germline V gene. The CDR3 length is 17 residues. The V gene lost 0 bases and the J gene lost 7 bases, with 19 bases spanning the gap. The CDR3 DNA follows: TGCGCCAGCAGCTTGGTTTTATTTTCAGGGTCTAGCGGGGAGCTGTTTTTT. Protein product: CASSLVLFSGSSGELFF.

The rearrangement uses TRBV4-2 and TRBJ2-2; 9 nucleotides line up with TRBD2. V was clipped by 1 base and J by 4 bases; unmatched bases: 10. CDR1 and CDR2 from the germline V gene are LGHNA and YNFKEQ. CDR3 length: 18 amino acids. CDR3 DNA: TGTGCCAGCAGCCAAGGGCCGGGCGGGGGGGGCCCCACCGGGGAGCTGTTTTTT. It is translated as CASSQGPGGGGPTGELFF.

The CDR3 DNA reads TGTGCCAGCAGTCCGAAGCGGGGGGGTTCCTACGAGCAGTACTTC. Protein: CASSPKRGGSYEQYF. The chain has TRBV5-4 and TRBJ2-7; 10 bases map to TRBD2. The V and J ends lost 5 bases and 1 base, in that order; junction bases with no gene match: 6. From germline, CDR1 is SGHNT and CDR2 YYREEE (reference sequence). The CDR3 totals 15 residues.

This clone was recorded at least ten times. This chain uses TRBV10-3 with TRBJ2-3, with TRBD2 identical over 8 bases. V lost 7 bases to trimming and J lost 4 bases; unmatched junction nucleotides: 7. The CDR3 loop spans 14 amino acids. Germline V gives CDR1 ENHRY, CDR2 SYGVKD. The CDR3 DNA reads TGTGCCATCACGAGCGGGGGTTACGCAGATACGCAGTATTTT. Protein: CAITSGGYADTQYF.

This clone showed up just a few times. V and J are TRBV15 and TRBJ1-6; D is unresolved. This CDR3 is built from 14 residues. V lost 1 base to trimming and J lost 4 bases, with 5 bases between them. CDR1 and CDR2 (germline): LNHNV, YYDKDF (reference sequence). The CDR3 region is CATSRGGYNSPLHF. The CDR3 DNA sequence: TGTGCCACCAGCAGAGGAGGGTATAATTCACCCCTCCACTTT.

This clone was seen more than once but under ten times. This chain joins TRBV6-1 and TRBJ1-2, with D perhaps TRBD1 (5 bases). This CDR3 region has 15 residues. CDR1 is MNHNS and CDR2 is SASEGT in the germline V gene. Trimming took off 6 bases at V and 2 bases at J, with 16 bases between the two ends. This CDR3 reads CASRPDNGGNYGYTF. The CDR3 nucleotides read TGTGCCAGCAGGCCCGACAACGGGGGAAACTATGGCTACACCTTC.

This clone was counted between two and nine times. The chain recombines TRBV5-1 with TRBJ1-1; 11 positions match TRBD1. The CDR3 is made up of 15 amino acids. Germline trimming cut 2 bases from V and 5 bases from J; bases unmatched to any gene: 5. Germline CDR1 reads SGHRS; CDR2 reads YFSETQ. In nucleotides, the CDR3 is TGCGCCAGCAGCTTCACCGGGACAGGGGGAACTGAAGCTTTCTTT. Its protein is CASSFTGTGGTEAFF.

This clone came up a few times. The rearrangement joins TRBV10-3 to TRBJ1-3; the D is unclear. The CDR3 is 14 residues long. Germline values: CDR1 ENHRY, CDR2 SYGVKD. Trimming cost V 0 bases and J 4 bases, with 7 bases left between them. The CDR3 DNA sequence: TGTGCCATCAGTGAGTCGAGCTTCGGAAACACCATATATTTT. Its protein is CAISESSFGNTIYF.